These 29 T cell receptor beta chains originate from one sample sequenced in a study of circulating and synovial CD4+ cells in juvenile arthritis. Sequencing was performed with immunoSEQ multiplex PCR; in TCRdb, only in-frame clones are kept and a portion is missing. This repertoire shows 25,000 to 35,000 clones, about 93% found once; its top ten account for approximately 2.8%. The material sequenced was CD4+ T cells from blood. The receptors were sampled from a human donor with juvenile idiopathic arthritis.

This chain connects TRBV30 to TRBJ1-1; 12 nucleotides align to TRBD1. CDR1 and CDR2 (germline): GTSNPN, SVGIG (reference sequence). This CDR3 spans 18 amino acids. J gave up 5 bases and V 4 bases, and 17 bases lay outside the gene matches. CDR3 DNA: TGTGCCTGGAATCCTACCTCGGGACAGGGGGCTGGGGGAACTGAAGCTTTCTTT. Encoded protein: CAWNPTSGQGAGGTEAFF.

The chain has TRBV7-8 and TRBJ1-2; weak D call: TRBD1 (5 bases). Germline loops: CDR1 SGHVS, CDR2 FQNEAQ. Trimming removed 5 bases from V and 2 bases from J, with 12 bases in between. The CDR3 is 14 amino acids. CDR3 protein: CASSPDGGNYGYTF. The DNA for the CDR3 is TGTGCCAGCAGCCCAGACGGGGGGAACTATGGCTACACCTTC.

This clone appeared a single time. The V gene is TRBV5-5, the J gene TRBJ2-1; TRBD2 aligns across 13 bases. The germline CDR1 and CDR2 sequences are SGHKS and YYEKEE (reference sequence). The CDR3 covers 19 residues. The junction had 12 bases not matched to a gene; V was cut back by 4 bases and J by 2 bases. The CDR3 region is CASSRWGLAGRSPYNEQFF. The CDR3 nucleotides read TGTGCCAGCAGCCGCTGGGGACTAGCGGGACGAAGTCCCTACAATGAGCAGTTCTTC. Full variable domain (outside the CDR3, taken from reference TRBV5-5 and TRBJ2-1): DAGVTQSPTHLIKTRGQQVTLRCSPISGHKSVSWYQQVLGQGPQFIFQYYEKEERGRGNFPDRFSARQFPNYSSELNVNALLLGDSALYLCASSRWGLAGRSPYNEQFFGPGTRLTVL.

The rearrangement joins TRBV7-2 to TRBJ2-1; unclear D gene. This CDR3 contains 15 residues. The V gene lost 4 bases and the J gene lost 0 bases, with 10 bases spanning the gap. Germline-derived CDR1 and CDR2 are SGHTA and FQGNSA. The CDR3 nucleotides read TGTGCCAGCAGCTCAGGCTACGGCTCCTACAATGAGCAGTTCTTC. It yields the protein CASSSGYGSYNEQFF.

Only one count was recorded for this clone. J is TRBJ2-2 and V is TRBV7-3; D ambiguous. The V gene's germline CDR1 is SGHTA and CDR2 FQGTGA. The CDR3 is 15 amino acids. Trimming pared 3 bases from V and 1 base from J, leaving 9 bases between. The CDR3 spells CASSFESLNTGELFF. DNA of the CDR3: TGTGCCAGCAGCTTTGAGTCCCTGAACACCGGGGAGCTGTTTTTT.

This clone appeared a few times. The rearrangement joins TRBV5-1 to TRBJ2-1; 11 bases match TRBD2. The CDR3 is 17 residues long. CDR1 SGHRS and CDR2 YFSETQ come from the germline V gene. J was trimmed by 4 bases and V by 0 bases; bases with no gene match: 6. The CDR3 here is CASSLGIRLAGYNEQFF. The CDR3 nucleotides are TGCGCCAGCAGCTTGGGAATAAGACTAGCGGGATACAATGAGCAGTTCTTC.

This chain uses TRBV28 with TRBJ2-7, with 7 bases fitting TRBD2. Germline CDR1 MDHEN, CDR2 SYDVKM. V shed 3 bases and J 0 bases; nucleotides not matched to a gene: 8. The CDR3 extends over 16 amino acids. The CDR3 DNA sequence: TGTGCCAGCAGTTTTTGGGGGGGGGTACCCTCCTACGAGCAGTACTTC. Its protein is CASSFWGGVPSYEQYF.

The rearrangement joins TRBV11-2 to TRBJ2-1; 10 nucleotides agree with TRBD2. The junction had 7 bases not matched to a gene; V was cut back by 4 bases and J by 4 bases. The CDR3 spans 16 residues. CDR1 is SGHAT, CDR2 FQNNGV, per germline. In DNA, the CDR3 is TGTGCCAGCAGCTCGCTGGGGACTAGCGAGTACAATGAGCAGTTCTTC. Translating it yields CASSSLGTSEYNEQFF.

The V gene is TRBV4-1, the J gene TRBJ2-6, with 12 bases lining up with TRBD2. The CDR3 is made up of 22 amino acids. Trimming at V came to 6 bases and at J to 0 bases, leaving 18 bases not matched to a gene. Germline V CDR1 and CDR2: MGHRA, YSYEKL. The CDR3 reads CASRHWTVPLAGGRSGANVLTF. The CDR3 DNA reads TGCGCCAGCAGACACTGGACAGTTCCACTAGCGGGAGGTCGCTCTGGGGCCAACGTCCTGACTTTC.

The chain links TRBV5-1 to TRBJ2-1, with 8 bases fitting TRBD1. The V and J ends lost 4 bases and 5 bases, in that order; junction bases with no gene match: 8. This CDR3 is 15 amino acids long. CDR1 is SGHRS, CDR2 YFSETQ, per germline. The CDR3 sequence is CASSAGTGAHNEQFF. The DNA for the CDR3 is TGCGCCAGCAGCGCTGGGACAGGCGCCCACAATGAGCAGTTCTTC.

The J gene is TRBJ2-1, the V gene TRBV27; TRBD1 matches at 7 bases. The CDR3 has 14 residues. CDR1 and CDR2 from the germline V gene are MNHEY and SMNVEV (reference sequence). With V trimmed by 3 bases and J by 9 bases, 8 bases remained unmatched. DNA for the CDR3: TGTGCCAGCAGTTTGGTGACAGGGTCGACTGAGCAGTTCTTC. Residues: CASSLVTGSTEQFF.

The genes are TRBV6-1 and TRBJ2-7; TRBD1 aligns across 8 bases. Per germline, CDR1 MNHNS and CDR2 SASEGT. The V and J ends lost 6 bases and 4 bases, in that order; junction bases with no gene match: 8. This CDR3 spans 14 amino acids. The CDR3 here is CASSYRDRKYEQYF. CDR3 in DNA: TGTGCCAGCAGCTACCGGGACAGGAAATACGAGCAGTACTTC.

The genes are TRBV28 and TRBJ2-3; TRBD2 aligns across 7 bases. With 5 bases clipped from V and 8 bases from J, the junction kept 4 bases outside the gene matches. The CDR3 totals 12 residues. Germline loops: CDR1 MDHEN, CDR2 SYDVKM. In DNA, the CDR3 is TGTGCCAGCAGTCCCATAGCGGGTACGCAGTATTTT. As protein: CASSPIAGTQYF.

This chain connects TRBV2 to TRBJ2-1; TRBD2 might be the D (5 bases). V shed 8 bases and J shed 10 bases, with 18 bases lying between them. Germline V gives CDR1 SNHLY, CDR2 FYNNEI. The length of the CDR3 is 13 residues. This chain's CDR3 is CASSREGAGEQFF. The CDR3 nucleotides are TGTGCCAGCTCAAGAGAGGGAGCAGGCGAGCAGTTCTTC.

The rearrangement joins TRBV28 to TRBJ2-3; D may be TRBD2 (5 bases). The CDR3 is 14 amino acids. Germline lookup yields CDR1 MDHEN and CDR2 SYDVKM. Trimming removed 7 bases from V and 0 bases from J, with 11 bases in between. The CDR3 DNA is TGTGCCAGCATCAACCCGGGAAGCACAGATACGCAGTATTTT. Its protein product is CASINPGSTDTQYF.

This clone was seen a handful of times. This chain joins TRBV2 and TRBJ1-4; no clear D gene. This CDR3 has 13 amino acids. CDR1 and CDR2 (germline): SNHLY, FYNNEI. Trimming cost V 7 bases and J 7 bases, with 13 bases left between them. The CDR3 sequence is CASNGRISEKLFF. For the CDR3, the DNA is TGTGCCAGCAACGGCAGGATTAGTGAAAAACTGTTTTTT.

Only one count was recorded for this clone. V gene TRBV5-1 combines with J gene TRBJ2-3, with 8 bases matching TRBD2. With 0 bases clipped from V and 4 bases from J, the junction kept 10 bases outside the gene matches. The CDR3 sequence is 17 residues long. The germline V gene encodes CDR1 SGHRS and CDR2 YFSETQ. The DNA for the CDR3 is TGCGCCAGCAGCTTGGCCCTTAGCGCGGGAGGTGCAGATACGCAGTATTTT. Encoded protein: CASSLALSAGGADTQYF.

This clone is a singleton in its sample. The V call is TRBV20-1, the J call TRBJ2-7, with D tentatively TRBD2 (5 bases). There are 11 residues in the CDR3. Trimming stripped 4 bases from V and 7 bases from J, with 11 bases between. The V gene's germline CDR1 is DFQATT and CDR2 SNEGSKA (reference sequence). The CDR3 spells CSATPRDEQYF. The CDR3 region has the DNA TGCAGTGCTACTCCCCGGGATGAGCAGTACTTC.

V and J are TRBV9 and TRBJ1-1; 7 positions agree with TRBD1. Trimming cost V 3 bases and J 1 base; bases outside gene matches: 6. This CDR3 is 15 amino acids long. Germline assignment: CDR1 SGDLS and CDR2 YYNGEE. The CDR3 here is CASSDRQGPNTEAFF. The CDR3 nucleotides are TGTGCCAGCAGCGATCGACAGGGCCCGAACACTGAAGCTTTCTTT. Based on the CDR3 plus reference TRBV9 and TRBJ1-1, the full variable domain is DSGVTQTPKHLITATGQRVTLRCSPRSGDLSVYWYQQSLDQGLQFLIQYYNGEERAKGNILERFSAQQFPDLHSELNLSSLELGDSALYFCASSDRQGPNTEAFFGQGTRLTVV.

This chain joins TRBV5-5 and TRBJ1-2, with D perhaps matching TRBD1 (6 bases). V gave up 6 bases and J gave up 6 bases, with 15 bases separating them. Germline loops: CDR1 SGHKS, CDR2 YYEKEE (reference sequence). This CDR3 spans 13 amino acids. As DNA, the CDR3 is TGTGCCAGCACCCCTCAGGGGCTCAATGGCTACACCTTC. It codes for CASTPQGLNGYTF.

The rearrangement joins TRBV11-2 to TRBJ2-3; no firm D call. The ends were cut back, 5 bases at V and 4 bases at J, with 10 bases in the middle. This CDR3 is built from 13 residues. In germline, CDR1 is SGHAT, CDR2 FQNNGV. The CDR3 bases are TGTGCCAGCAGCCCCTTTTTGTCAGATACGCAGTATTTT. It yields the protein CASSPFLSDTQYF.

This chain uses TRBV7-3 with TRBJ2-3, with D tentatively TRBD1 (6 bases). The V gene lost 6 bases and the J gene lost 2 bases, with 12 bases spanning the gap. This CDR3 is built from 14 residues. Germline loops: CDR1 SGHTA, CDR2 FQGTGA. The CDR3 loop is CASSYGTNTDTQYF. DNA for the CDR3: TGTGCCAGCAGTTACGGGACAAACACAGATACGCAGTATTTT.

The chain has TRBV4-2 and TRBJ2-7; TRBD1 matches 8 bases. Per the germline V gene, CDR1 is LGHNA and CDR2 is YNFKEQ. V shed 2 bases and J 1 base; nucleotides not matched to a gene: 10. This CDR3 has 17 amino acids. CDR3 bases: TGTGCCAGCAGCCAACTAATAGGGACAGGCTATTCCTACGAGCAGTACTTC. Its translation is CASSQLIGTGYSYEQYF.

This chain connects TRBV19 to TRBJ2-5, with 7 bases aligning to TRBD1. The J call is doubtful: the DNA matches TRBJ2-7 better. The CDR3 totals 14 residues. CDR1 is LNHDA and CDR2 is SQIVND in the germline V gene (reference sequence). The DNA for the CDR3 is TGTGCCAGTAGTATTGGGGGACAGACCTACGAGCAGTACTTC. Its translation: CASSIGGQTYEQYF.

The chain uses TRBV10-3 and TRBJ1-2; 8 nucleotides match TRBD1. CDR3 length: 16 amino acids. CDR1 ENHRY and CDR2 SYGVKD come from the germline V gene. V lost 2 bases and J lost 2; bases outside the gene matches: 7. The CDR3 DNA is TGTGCCATCAGTGAGGGGACAGGCACGTTAAACTATGGCTACACCTTC. Translated: CAISEGTGTLNYGYTF.

V and J are TRBV10-3 and TRBJ2-7; possibly TRBD1 for D (6 bases). The CDR3 totals 13 residues. Germline values: CDR1 ENHRY, CDR2 SYGVKD. V was trimmed by 3 bases and J by 3 bases, leaving 9 bases between them. The CDR3 DNA sequence: TGTGCCATCAGTGACAGGGGCGGCTACGAGCAGTACTTC. Its translation is CAISDRGGYEQYF.

V gene TRBV6-4 combines with J gene TRBJ2-5; D is unclear. Trimming removed 3 bases from V and 5 bases from J, with 13 bases in between. Germline CDR1 MRHNA, CDR2 SNTAGT. The CDR3 extends over 14 amino acids. The chain's CDR3 is CASSEVAGRETQYF. CDR3 sequence (DNA): TGTGCCAGCAGTGAAGTTGCAGGCCGGGAGACCCAGTACTTC.

The rearrangement links TRBV5-1 to TRBJ2-5; D gene unclear. Germline V gene data show CDR1 as SGHRS and CDR2 as YFSETQ. The length of the CDR3 is 14 residues. Trimming pared 0 bases from V and 5 bases from J, leaving 11 bases between. The CDR3 loop reads CASSLVGRRETQYF. The CDR3 DNA follows: TGCGCCAGCAGCTTGGTTGGTCGGCGGGAGACCCAGTACTTC.

The chain's CDR3 is CASSQDPAGLRGGEQFF. DNA of the CDR3: TGTGCCAGCAGCCAAGATCCGGCGGGACTACGGGGCGGTGAGCAGTTCTTC. V and J are TRBV4-2 and TRBJ2-1; 7 bases line up with TRBD2. Germline CDR1 LGHNA, CDR2 YNFKEQ. The CDR3 loop spans 17 amino acids. J was trimmed by 9 bases and V by 0 bases; bases with no gene match: 14.